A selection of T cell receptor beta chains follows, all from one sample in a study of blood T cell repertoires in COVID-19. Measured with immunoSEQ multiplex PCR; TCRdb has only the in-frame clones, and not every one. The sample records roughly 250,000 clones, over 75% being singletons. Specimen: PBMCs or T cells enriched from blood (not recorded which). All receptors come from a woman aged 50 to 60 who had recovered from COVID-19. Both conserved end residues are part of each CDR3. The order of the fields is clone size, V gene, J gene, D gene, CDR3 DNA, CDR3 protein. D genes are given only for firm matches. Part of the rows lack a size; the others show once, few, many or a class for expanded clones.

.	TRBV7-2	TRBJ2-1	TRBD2	TGTGCCAGCAGCTTAGGGGGGACTAGCAATGAGCAGTTCTTC	CASSLGGTSNEQFF
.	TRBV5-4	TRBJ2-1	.	TGTGCCAGCAGCGGGGACTCATCTCGAGATGAGCAGTTCTTC	CASSGDSSRDEQFF
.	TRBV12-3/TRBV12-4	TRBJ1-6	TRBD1	TGTGCCAGCAGCCGGGACAGTAATTCACCCCTCCACTTT	CASSRDSNSPLHF
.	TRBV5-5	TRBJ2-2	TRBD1	TGTGCCAGCATCAGACAGGGAAACACCGGGGAGCTGTTTTTT	CASIRQGNTGELFF
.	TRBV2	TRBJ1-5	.	TGTGCCAGCAGTGTAGCGGGGGAGGGCAATCAGCCCCAGCATTTT	CASSVAGEGNQPQHF
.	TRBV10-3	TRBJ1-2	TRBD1	TGTGCCATCAGTGAGGATTGGTGGGGACAGGGGCAAAACTATGGCTACACCTTC	CAISEDWWGQGQNYGYTF
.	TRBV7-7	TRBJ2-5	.	TGTGCTAGCAGCCGCAGGGGTTTGGTCCAAGAGACCCAGTACTTC	CASSRRGLVQETQYF
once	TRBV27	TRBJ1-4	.	TGTGCCAGTGGGGCTCGAGCTAATGAAAAACTGTTTTTT	CASGARANEKLFF
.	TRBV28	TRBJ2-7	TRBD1	TGTGCCAGCAGTTTAGACAGGGGTGTTTTCTACGAGCAGTACTTC	CASSLDRGVFYEQYF
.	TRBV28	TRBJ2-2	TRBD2	TGTGCCGCCGCGGTATGGCGGTTCGGACTAGCGGGAGGGCGGCGCACCGGGGAGCTGTTTTTT	CAAAVWRFGLAGGRRTGELFF
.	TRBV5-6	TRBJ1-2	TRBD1	TGTGCCAGCAGCCTCCCCGGACAGGGAGATGGCTACACCTTC	CASSLPGQGDGYTF
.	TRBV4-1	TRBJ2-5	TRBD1	TGCGCCAGCAGCGTACAGGGGACAGAGACCCAGTACTTC	CASSVQGTETQYF
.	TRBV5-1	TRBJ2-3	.	TGCGCCAGCAGCTTGGTAAACAGGGCGGGAGATACGCAGTATTTT	CASSLVNRAGDTQYF
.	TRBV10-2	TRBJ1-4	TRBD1	TGCGCCAGCAGTGATTCACTACAGGGGGCGCAGAGTGAAAAACTGTTTTTT	CASSDSLQGAQSEKLFF
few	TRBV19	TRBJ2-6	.	TGTGCCAGTAGTACCGCTTGGGGGCAGTTCCCTGGGGCCAACGTCCTGACTTTC	CASSTAWGQFPGANVLTF
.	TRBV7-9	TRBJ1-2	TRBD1	TGTGCCAGCAGCCCGGGACAGGCCTATGGCTACACCTTC	CASSPGQAYGYTF
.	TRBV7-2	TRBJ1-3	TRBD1	TGTGCCAGCAACAAACAGACAGGGCTCTCTGGAAACACCATATATTTT	CASNKQTGLSGNTIYF
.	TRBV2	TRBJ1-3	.	TGTGCCAGCAGCGTGACAGGAAACACCATATATTTT	CASSVTGNTIYF
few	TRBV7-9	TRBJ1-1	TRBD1	TGTGCCAGCAGCTTGCTTCCTGCGGACAGGGGGCAGGACACTGAAGCTTTCTTT	CASSLLPADRGQDTEAFF
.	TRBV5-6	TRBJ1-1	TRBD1	TGTGCCAGCAGCTCATTCGGGACAGGGCACCTGGTAGCTTTCTTT	CASSSFGTGHLVAFF
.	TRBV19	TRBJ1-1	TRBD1	TGTGCCAGTAGTCCCACAGGGGGACGAACTGAAGCTTTCTTT	CASSPTGGRTEAFF
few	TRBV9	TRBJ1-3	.	TGTGCCAGCAGCGCCGGACAGTCGGGAAACACCATATATTTT	CASSAGQSGNTIYF
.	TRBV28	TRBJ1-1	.	TGTGCCAGCAGTTTCATGGCGGGGACTGAAGCTTTCTTT	CASSFMAGTEAFF
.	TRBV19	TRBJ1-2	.	TGTGCCAGTAGTATCGGGAGGCTCGGCTATGGCTACACCTTC	CASSIGRLGYGYTF
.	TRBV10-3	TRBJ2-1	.	TGTGCCATCAGTGCGACCGGGGAAGGCGGGCCGACCTACAATGAGCAGTTCTTC	CAISATGEGGPTYNEQFF
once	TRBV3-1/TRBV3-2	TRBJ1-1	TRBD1	TGTGCCAGCAGCCAAGATCTCCGGACAGGGGGTTCTGGTGAAGCTTTCTTT	CASSQDLRTGGSGEAFF
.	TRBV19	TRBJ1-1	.	TGTGCCAGTAGTGTGACCGGGGGGTTGGAAGCTTTCTTT	CASSVTGGLEAFF
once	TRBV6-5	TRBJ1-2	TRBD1	TGTGCCAGCAGTCGGACAGGGGGTGACTATGGCTACACCTTC	CASSRTGGDYGYTF
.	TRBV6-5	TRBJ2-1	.	TGTGCCAGCAGTACCCCAAGCCTAAATGAGCAGTTCTTC	CASSTPSLNEQFF
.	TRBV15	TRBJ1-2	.	TGTGCCACCAGCAGAGATGAGGGTGGCTACACCTTC	CATSRDEGGYTF